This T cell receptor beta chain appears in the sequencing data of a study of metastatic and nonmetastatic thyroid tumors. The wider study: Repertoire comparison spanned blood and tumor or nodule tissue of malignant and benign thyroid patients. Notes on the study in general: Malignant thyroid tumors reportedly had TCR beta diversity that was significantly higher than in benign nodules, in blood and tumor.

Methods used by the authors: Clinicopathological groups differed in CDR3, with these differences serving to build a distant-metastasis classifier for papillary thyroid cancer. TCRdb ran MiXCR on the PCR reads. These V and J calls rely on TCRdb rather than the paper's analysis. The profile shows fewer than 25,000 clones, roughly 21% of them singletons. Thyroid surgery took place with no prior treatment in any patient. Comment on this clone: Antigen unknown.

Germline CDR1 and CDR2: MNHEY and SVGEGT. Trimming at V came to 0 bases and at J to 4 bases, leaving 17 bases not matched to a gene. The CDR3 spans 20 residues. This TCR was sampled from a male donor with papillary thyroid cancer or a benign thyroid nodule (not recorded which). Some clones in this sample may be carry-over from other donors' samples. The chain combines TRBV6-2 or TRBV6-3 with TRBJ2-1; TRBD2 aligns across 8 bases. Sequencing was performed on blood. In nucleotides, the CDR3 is TGTGCCAGCAGTTACTCGATGCTGGCTAGCGGGCCTTCAGTTTACAATGAGCAGTTCTTC. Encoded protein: CASSYSMLASGPSVYNEQFF.